This is a list of T cell receptor beta chains from one sample in a study of CD8 T cells in Susac syndrome. TCRdb used MiXCR to reprocess the immunoSEQ multiplex PCR reads, holding one entry per CDR3 protein. Of under 550,000 distinct CDR3 sequences in the sample, more than 70% were seen once. The sample taken for sequencing was CD8+ T cells from PBMCs. The origin of the receptors is a human donor with multiple sclerosis. The CDR3 runs from the conserved cysteine through the conserved F or W. A D gene is named only where the DNA matches it firmly. Clone size is stated in some rows and not others, as once, few, many or a class when expanded.

j_call d_call clone_size v_call cdr3_aa cdr3_nt
TRBJ2-7 NA NA TRBV10-2 CASSELGPPREQYF TGCGCCAGCAGTGAGTTGGGGCCTCCGCGCGAGCAGTACTTC
TRBJ1-1 NA NA TRBV30 CAWSVGRTEAFF TGTGCCTGGAGTGTCGGCAGAACTGAAGCTTTCTTT
TRBJ1-6 NA NA TRBV30 CAWNTPGAYNSPLHF TGTGCCTGGAACACCCCTGGGGCCTATAATTCACCCCTCCACTTT
TRBJ2-1 TRBD2 NA TRBV11-2 CASSPWTSADSNEQFF TGTGCCAGCAGCCCCTGGACTAGCGCGGACTCCAATGAGCAGTTCTTC
TRBJ2-5 TRBD1 NA TRBV12-3/TRBV12-4 CASNPEDWDRGDETQYF TGTGCCAGCAACCCAGAGGATTGGGACAGGGGTGACGAGACCCAGTACTTC
TRBJ1-2 NA NA TRBV14 CASSPRESIFDYGYTF TGTGCCAGCAGCCCCAGGGAATCAATCTTCGACTATGGCTACACCTTC
TRBJ1-5 NA NA TRBV24-1 CATSAGPNQPQHF TGTGCCACCAGTGCGGGGCCGAATCAGCCCCAGCATTTT
TRBJ2-2 NA NA TRBV19 CASRRLGDTGELFF TGTGCCAGTCGTCGTTTAGGGGACACCGGGGAGCTGTTTTTT
TRBJ2-1 TRBD1 NA TRBV27 CASSLEWGQKNEQFF TGTGCCAGCAGTCTTGAGTGGGGACAGAAGAATGAGCAGTTCTTC
TRBJ1-1 NA NA TRBV6-6 CASSPQVHLNTEAFF TGTGCCAGCAGTCCACAGGTTCATCTGAACACTGAAGCTTTCTTT
TRBJ2-1 NA once TRBV5-4 CASSARTAGNEQFF TGTGCCAGCAGCGCCCGGACAGCGGGAAATGAGCAGTTCTTC
TRBJ2-1 NA NA TRBV12-3/TRBV12-4 CASSLGTIEQFF TGTGCCAGCAGTTTAGGTACTATTGAGCAGTTCTTC
TRBJ2-2 NA once TRBV12-3/TRBV12-4 CASSLSGGGELFF TGTGCCAGCAGTTTATCCGGGGGCGGGGAGCTGTTTTTT
TRBJ2-7 NA NA TRBV12-3/TRBV12-4 CASLVGDEQYF TGTGCCAGCCTCGTCGGGGACGAGCAGTACTTC
TRBJ2-7 NA NA TRBV13 CASSLAQGPTYEQYF TGTGCCAGCAGCTTGGCCCAGGGACCGACCTACGAGCAGTACTTC
TRBJ2-1 TRBD1 NA TRBV20-1 CSAKDRANSYNEQFF TGCAGTGCCAAAGACAGGGCTAACTCCTACAATGAGCAGTTCTTC
TRBJ2-7 TRBD1 NA TRBV6-1 CASGTEGQGASEQYF TGTGCCAGCGGGACGGAGGGACAGGGGGCTTCCGAGCAGTACTTC
TRBJ2-3 TRBD2 NA TRBV28 CASSSAGVGTDTQYF TGTGCCAGCAGTTCAGCGGGAGTTGGCACAGATACGCAGTATTTT
TRBJ2-2 NA NA TRBV18 CASSPGGELFF TGTGCCAGCTCACCAGGCGGGGAGCTGTTTTTT
TRBJ2-1 NA NA TRBV27 CASSQDSWNEQFF TGTGCCAGCAGTCAGGACAGTTGGAATGAGCAGTTCTTC
TRBJ1-1 NA NA TRBV27 CASSLAEGTEGRNTEAFF TGTGCCAGCAGCCTTGCCGAAGGGACGGAGGGACGGAACACTGAAGCTTTCTTT
TRBJ2-7 NA NA TRBV5-4 CASSLAGESSYEQYF TGTGCCAGCAGCTTGGCTGGGGAGAGCTCCTACGAGCAGTACTTC
TRBJ1-5 NA NA TRBV5-5 CASSWGFRDEGNQPQHF TGTGCCAGCAGCTGGGGGTTCCGGGATGAAGGCAATCAGCCCCAGCATTTT
TRBJ1-2 TRBD1 NA TRBV5-6 CASRFDRGYDYTF TGTGCCAGCAGATTCGACAGGGGGTATGACTACACCTTC
TRBJ2-7 NA NA TRBV28 CASIGPTYEQYF TGTGCCAGCATAGGCCCAACCTACGAGCAGTACTTC
TRBJ1-2 NA NA TRBV5-1 CASSFTRDSGYGYTF TGCGCCAGCAGCTTTACACGGGACTCGGGCTATGGCTACACCTTC
TRBJ1-1 NA NA TRBV5-6 CASSWDGRLGNTEAFF TGTGCCAGCAGCTGGGACGGACGTTTAGGGAATACTGAAGCTTTCTTT
TRBJ2-2 NA once TRBV4-1 CASSHGGGLRTGELFF TGCGCCAGCAGCCACGGAGGAGGGCTCCGCACCGGGGAGCTGTTTTTT
TRBJ2-1 NA few TRBV27 CASRTGGNEQFF TGTGCCAGCAGGACTGGGGGCAATGAGCAGTTCTTC
TRBJ1-5 NA NA TRBV7-8 CASSFPGADNQPQHF TGTGCCAGCAGCTTCCCAGGGGCGGACAATCAGCCCCAGCATTTT
TRBJ1-5 NA NA TRBV7-8 CASSPRGGQVDQPQHF TGTGCCAGCAGCCCAAGAGGGGGGCAAGTTGATCAGCCCCAGCATTTT